One T cell receptor beta chain is described in this entry. What it binds is unknown. The V end was cut by 0 bases, the J end by 4 bases, with 9 bases between. Germline CDR1 LNHNV, CDR2 YYDKDF (reference sequence). The CDR3 has 14 residues. 13 Jbeta primers and 60 Vbeta primers were used for the PCR. Assay used: immunoSEQ multiplex PCR; TCRdb lists only in-frame clones, some missing. The data hold about 160,000 clones, with approximately 80% observed a single time. These data originate in a study of cytomegalovirus exposure and HLA in healthy donors. The study's findings and limits: For most TCR sequences rarity was the rule, although some public TCRs occurred in many donors.

The chain is built from TRBV15 and TRBJ1-2; possibly TRBD1 for D (5 bases). The sample taken for sequencing was PBMCs. The TCR was taken from a male donor in good health and CMV-seronegative. The DNA of the CDR3 is TGTGCCACCAGCAGAGATTCAAGGGGCTATGGCTACACCTTC. This translates into CATSRDSRGYGYTF.